The 15 T cell receptor beta chains listed next were all sequenced from one sample in a study. The TRBV12-4/TRBJ1-2 clonotypes were amplified using barcode primers with ligated adaptors. TCRdb independently ran MiXCR on the multiplex PCR reads; one entry per CDR3 protein. The sample has around 470 distinct CDR3 sequences; about 4.6% are singletons. The sample consisted of naive CD4+ T cells sorted from blood. Noted subset: naive CD4+ T cells, CD4+CD45RA+CD25-. These receptors were collected from a female donor with breast cancer.

Of note for this clonotype: A much bigger clone sits one base away, suggesting this may be a read error. V gene TRBV12-3 or TRBV12-4 combines with J gene TRBJ1-2; D unresolved. CDR3 length: 11 amino acids. The DNA of the CDR3 is TGTGCCAGCAGCTCAAACTCTGGCTACACCTTC. It codes for CASSSNSGYTF.

By sample share, this clonotype is medium-sized. The chain joins TRBV12-3 or TRBV12-4 to TRBJ1-2, with a tentative D call TRBD1 (6 bases). The CDR3 contains 14 residues. V lost 3 bases, J lost 4 bases, and 12 bases lay in between. CDR3 bases: TGTGCCAGCAGTTTCGGGACAACCAGCTATGGCTACACCTTC. It translates to CASSFGTTSYGYTF.

This clonotype is deemed large. The J gene is TRBJ1-2, the V gene TRBV12-3 or TRBV12-4; tentatively, D is TRBD1 (6 bases). V was cut by 6 bases and J by 4 bases, with 12 bases left in between. CDR3 size: 13 residues. The CDR3 bases are TGTGCCAGCAGGCACAGGGTCGGCTATGGCTACACCTTC. This encodes CASRHRVGYGYTF.

This clonotype is categorized as large (0.1 to 1%). V gene TRBV12-3 or TRBV12-4 combines with J gene TRBJ1-2; D unclear. The CDR3 has 15 amino acids. The ends were cut back, 3 bases at V and 2 bases at J, with 13 bases in the middle. CDR3 in DNA: TGTGCCAGCAGTTTGTCAGAACTTGTGAACTATGGCTACACCTTC. It is translated as CASSLSELVNYGYTF.

Relative to its sample, this clonotype is medium-sized (0.01 to 0.1%). V is TRBV12-3 or TRBV12-4 and J is TRBJ1-2; a weak D match, TRBD1 (6 bases). The CDR3 spans 14 residues. Trimming took 2 bases from V and 3 from J, leaving 10 bases between them. In nucleotides, the CDR3 is TGTGCCAGCAGTTTAACAGGGACGCACTATGGCTACACCTTC. Amino acids: CASSLTGTHYGYTF.

This clonotype is labeled as large. V usage is TRBV12-3 or TRBV12-4 and J usage is TRBJ1-2; no clear D gene. V was shortened by 1 base and J by 4 bases, with 4 bases between the two germline ends. This CDR3 has 12 residues. The CDR3 here is CASSLDGYGYTF. As DNA, the CDR3 is TGTGCCAGCAGTTTAGATGGCTATGGCTACACCTTC.

By sample share, this clonotype is medium-sized. The chain recombines TRBV12-3 or TRBV12-4 with TRBJ1-2; D not certain. CDR3 length: 15 residues. V shed 2 bases and J shed 3 bases, with 13 bases lying between them. The CDR3, as DNA: TGTGCCAGCAGTTTATCCGCTGGCCGGGACTATGGCTACACCTTC. Amino acid sequence: CASSLSAGRDYGYTF.

This clonotype ranks as medium-sized. The chain joins TRBV12-3 or TRBV12-4 to TRBJ1-2, with D uncertain. The V and J ends lost 1 base and 7 bases respectively, with 4 bases between them. This CDR3 has 11 amino acids. In DNA, the CDR3 is TGTGCCAGCAGTTTAGGTGGTGGCTACACCTTC. This gives the protein CASSLGGGYTF.

By frequency in the sample, this clonotype is medium-sized. V is TRBV12-3 or TRBV12-4 and J is TRBJ1-2; D unclear. V was pared by 4 bases and J by 7 bases, with 4 bases between. This CDR3 has 10 amino acids. The CDR3 protein is CASSSRGYTF. The CDR3, as DNA: TGTGCCAGCAGTTCTCGTGGCTACACCTTC.

Relative to its sample, this clonotype is medium-sized. The CDR3 loop reads CASRGGQIYGYTF. CDR3 sequence (DNA): TGTGCCAGCAGGGGAGGACAAATATATGGCTACACCTTC. This chain links TRBV12-3 or TRBV12-4 with TRBJ1-2, with D perhaps TRBD1 (5 bases). Trimming took 6 bases from V and 5 from J, leaving 13 bases between them. This CDR3 has 13 amino acids.

In its sample, this clonotype ranks as large. This chain joins TRBV12-3 or TRBV12-4 and TRBJ1-2; D call uncertain. The CDR3 has 14 amino acids. V dropped 0 bases and J dropped 8 bases, with 13 bases sitting between them. The CDR3 DNA reads as TGTGCCAGCAGTTTAGCCATCGGGATTGGCGGCTACACCTTC. Its translation: CASSLAIGIGGYTF.

This chain joins TRBV12-3 or TRBV12-4 and TRBJ1-2; the D is unclear. The CDR3 is made up of 10 amino acids. V lost 6 bases, J lost 9 bases, and 8 bases lay in between. CDR3 amino acids: CASSRTSYTF. CDR3 nucleotide sequence: TGTGCCAGCAGCCGTACTAGCTACACCTTC.

Of note for this clonotype: A clone one base away is much larger, so this may be a read error. The genes are TRBV12-3 or TRBV12-4 and TRBJ1-2; no reliable D call. This CDR3 comprises 13 residues. V lost 6 bases to trimming and J lost 2 bases, with 10 bases between them. Here the CDR3 reads CASRRAANYGYTF. The CDR3, as DNA: TGTGCCAGCAGAAGGGCAGCCAACTATGGCTACACCTTC.

Relative to its sample, this clonotype is medium-sized. In DNA form, the CDR3 reads TGTGCCAGCACCCGACAGAGGAACCACTATGGCTACACCTTC. Translating it yields CASTRQRNHYGYTF. This sequence joins TRBV12-3 or TRBV12-4 and TRBJ1-2, with a tentative D call TRBD1 (5 bases). V was pared by 7 bases and J by 3 bases, with 15 bases between. The CDR3 runs to 14 residues.

This clonotype is classed as large. The rearrangement uses TRBV12-3 or TRBV12-4 and TRBJ1-2; D uncertain. V was trimmed by 4 bases and J by 4 bases, leaving 10 bases between them. The CDR3 sequence is 13 residues long. This CDR3 reads CASSSRAVYGYTF. The CDR3 coding sequence is TGTGCCAGCAGTTCCCGGGCCGTCTATGGCTACACCTTC.